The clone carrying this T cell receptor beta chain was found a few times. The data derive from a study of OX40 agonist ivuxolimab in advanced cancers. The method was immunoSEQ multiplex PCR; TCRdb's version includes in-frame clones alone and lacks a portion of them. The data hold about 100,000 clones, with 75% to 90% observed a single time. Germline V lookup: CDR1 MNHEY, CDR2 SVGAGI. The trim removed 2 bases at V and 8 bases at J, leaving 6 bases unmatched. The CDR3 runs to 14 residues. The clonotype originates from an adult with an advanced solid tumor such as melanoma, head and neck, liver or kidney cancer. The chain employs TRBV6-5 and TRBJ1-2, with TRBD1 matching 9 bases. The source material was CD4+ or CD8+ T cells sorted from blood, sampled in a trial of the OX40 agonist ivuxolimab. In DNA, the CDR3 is TGTGCCAGCAGTTACGGGGGACAGGGCTCGGGCTACACCTTC. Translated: CASSYGGQGSGYTF.